The clone carrying this T cell receptor beta chain was detected only a few times. Its matching antigen is unknown. This sample was included in a study of T cell repertoires in cytomegalovirus infection. The CDR3 has 13 amino acids. The germline V gene has CDR1 LGHNT and CDR2 FRNRAP. Trimming took 2 bases from V and 5 from J, leaving 7 bases between them. MiXCR, run by TCRdb on the reads, gives a single entry per CDR3 protein. In the table there are around 750,000 distinct CDR3 sequences, about 30% of which are singletons. Material: cultured CD8+ T cells from PBMCs, obtained from culture after CMV antigen stimulation. This chain uses TRBV12-5 with TRBJ2-1; D gene uncertain. The clonotype originates from a human donor in good health (CMV status not recorded). Some clones in this sample may be carry-over from other donors' samples. Written as DNA, the CDR3 is TGTGCTAGTGGTTTGAGGCTTAACAATGAGCAGTTCTTC. This gives the protein CASGLRLNNEQFF.